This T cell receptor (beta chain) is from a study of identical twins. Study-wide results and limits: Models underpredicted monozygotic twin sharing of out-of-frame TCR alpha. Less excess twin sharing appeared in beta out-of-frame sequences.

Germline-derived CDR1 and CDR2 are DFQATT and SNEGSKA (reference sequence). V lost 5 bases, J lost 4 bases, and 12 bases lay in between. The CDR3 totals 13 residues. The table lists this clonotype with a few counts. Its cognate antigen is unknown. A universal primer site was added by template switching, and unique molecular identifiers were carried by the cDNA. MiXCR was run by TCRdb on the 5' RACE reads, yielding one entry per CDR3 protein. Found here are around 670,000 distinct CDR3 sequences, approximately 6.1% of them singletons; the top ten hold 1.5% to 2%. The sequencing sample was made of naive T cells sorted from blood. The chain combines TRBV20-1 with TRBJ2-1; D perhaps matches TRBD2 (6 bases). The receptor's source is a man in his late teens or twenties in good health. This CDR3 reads CSAYLGGYNEQFF. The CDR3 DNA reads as TGCAGTGCTTACCTCGGAGGGTACAATGAGCAGTTCTTC.